Sequencing of this T cell receptor (beta chain) was carried out in a study of T cell changes during pregnancy in multiple sclerosis. Sequencing used immunoSEQ multiplex PCR; TCRdb keeps in-frame clones, though not all of them. The sample includes 70,000 to 95,000 clones, over 85% of them seen just once. Here the sequenced sample was peripheral blood, taken in the second trimester of pregnancy. The receptor was isolated from a female donor in good health, enrolled as a control in a pregnancy study.

CDR3 sequence: CAISVDRGVETQYF. The DNA of the CDR3 is TGTGCCATCAGTGTTGACCGCGGGGTAGAGACCCAGTACTTC. The rearrangement joins TRBV10-3 to TRBJ2-5, with D tentatively TRBD2 (6 bases). Trimming removed 4 bases from V and 4 bases from J, with 13 bases in between. Germline V lookup: CDR1 ENHRY, CDR2 SYGVKD. This CDR3 has 14 residues.